Listed below are T cell receptor beta chains from one sample, sequenced in a study of shared clonotypes between healthy human individuals. Generated by immunoSEQ multiplex PCR, the TCRdb table keeps only in-frame clones and is missing some. Among hundreds of thousands of clones listed, 96% were seen once. The specimen sequenced was naive CD8+ T cells sorted from blood. These receptors were obtained from a woman aged 25 to 39 in good health. Each CDR3 is given with its conserved first and last residue. A D gene is named only where the DNA matches it firmly. Clone sizes are given selectively: once, few, many, or a class where the clone is expanded.

V	size	D	length	J	CDR3	DNA
TRBV4-1	.	.	15	TRBJ2-5	CASSQDLTGEETQYF	TGCGCCAGCAGCCAAGATCTTACCGGGGAAGAGACCCAGTACTTC
TRBV4-1	once	.	15	TRBJ2-7	CASSLLGRVTYEQYF	TGCGCCAGCTCCCTCCTTGGGCGGGTGACCTACGAGCAGTACTTC
TRBV27	.	.	13	TRBJ2-7	CASSPLGLYEQYF	TGTGCCAGCAGTCCCCTTGGACTATACGAGCAGTACTTC
TRBV4-1	.	.	15	TRBJ1-2	CASSQDGYTVLGYTF	TGCGCCAGCAGCCAAGACGGATATACCGTACTTGGCTACACCTTC
TRBV19	.	TRBD2	15	TRBJ2-5	CASSRPGLADETQYF	TGTGCCAGTAGTAGACCGGGACTAGCTGATGAGACCCAGTACTTC
TRBV6-4	.	TRBD2	16	TRBJ2-3	CASSDGTSGVTDTQYF	TGTGCCAGCAGTGACGGGACTAGCGGAGTCACAGATACGCAGTATTTT
TRBV28	.	.	16	TRBJ1-1	CASSSPRAGRNTEAFF	TGTGCCAGCAGCTCCCCGAGGGCAGGGCGAAACACTGAAGCTTTCTTT
TRBV9	.	.	14	TRBJ1-1	CASSVTGTNTEAFF	TGTGCCAGCAGCGTAACCGGGACAAACACTGAAGCTTTCTTT
TRBV11-2	few	.	13	TRBJ2-1	CASSLGARNEQFF	TGTGCCAGCAGCTTAGGAGCCCGCAATGAGCAGTTCTTC
TRBV9	.	.	15	TRBJ1-2	CASSGWAENNYGYTF	TGTGCCAGCAGCGGGTGGGCGGAAAATAACTATGGCTACACCTTC
TRBV4-1	once	TRBD2	17	TRBJ2-1	CASSHLGRTLSYNEQFF	TGCGCCAGCAGCCACCTCGGGAGGACGCTCTCCTACAATGAGCAGTTCTTC
TRBV27	.	.	14	TRBJ1-5	CASSLRLGNQPQHF	TGTGCCAGCAGCCTCAGGTTAGGCAATCAGCCCCAGCATTTT
TRBV19	.	.	15	TRBJ2-3	CASSMTGTSTDTQYF	TGTGCCAGTAGTATGACCGGAACTAGCACAGATACGCAGTATTTT
TRBV7-9	.	.	13	TRBJ2-2	CASSLQGTGELFF	TGTGCCAGCAGCTTACAGGGGACCGGGGAGCTGTTTTTT
TRBV6-5	.	.	15	TRBJ1-4	CASSSLLGLNEKLFF	TGTGCCAGCAGTTCTCTTCTAGGGTTAAATGAAAAACTGTTTTTT
TRBV19	.	TRBD2	17	TRBJ2-3	CASSNPGREGLSDTQYF	TGTGCCAGTAGTAACCCCGGGCGGGAGGGCCTGTCAGATACGCAGTATTTT
TRBV9	.	.	11	TRBJ1-2	CASSDGLVYTF	TGTGCCAGCAGCGATGGGCTGGTCTACACCTTC
TRBV2	.	TRBD2	19	TRBJ2-3	CASSTGTSGPRRGTDTQYF	TGTGCCAGCAGTACCGGGACTAGCGGGCCTAGACGGGGCACAGATACGCAGTATTTT
TRBV29-1	.	.	12	TRBJ2-7	CSVGTGLNEQYF	TGCAGCGTCGGTACAGGGTTAAACGAGCAGTACTTC
TRBV13	.	.	11	TRBJ2-3	CASSFQDTQYF	TGTGCCAGCAGCTTCCAAGATACGCAGTATTTT